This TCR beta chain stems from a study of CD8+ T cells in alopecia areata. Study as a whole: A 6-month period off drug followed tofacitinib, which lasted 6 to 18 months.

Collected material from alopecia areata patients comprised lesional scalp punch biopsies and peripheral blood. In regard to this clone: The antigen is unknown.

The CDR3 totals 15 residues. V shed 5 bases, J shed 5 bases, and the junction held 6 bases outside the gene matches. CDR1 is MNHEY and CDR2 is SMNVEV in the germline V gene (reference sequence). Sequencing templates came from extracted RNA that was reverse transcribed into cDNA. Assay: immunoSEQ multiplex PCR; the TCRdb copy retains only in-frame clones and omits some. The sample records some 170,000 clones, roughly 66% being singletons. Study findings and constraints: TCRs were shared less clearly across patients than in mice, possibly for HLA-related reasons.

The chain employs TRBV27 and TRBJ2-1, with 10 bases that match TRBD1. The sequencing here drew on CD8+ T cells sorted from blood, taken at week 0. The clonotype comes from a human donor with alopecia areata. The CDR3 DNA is TGTGCCAGCAGTATCCGGGACAGGGGAGACAATGAGCAGTTCTTC. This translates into CASSIRDRGDNEQFF.